The entry below describes one TCR beta chain. Its target is not known. This entry comes from a study of cytomegalovirus exposure and HLA in healthy donors. Whole-study results and caveats: TCR beta V- and J-gene trimming was later associated with a missense DCLRE1C variant.

Donors likely had unrecorded immune exposures despite being nominally healthy when sampled. PCR primers comprised 60 Vbeta and 13 Jbeta primers. Data came from immunoSEQ multiplex PCR; TCRdb stores just in-frame clones and leaves some out. The table lists about 300,000 clones, roughly 85% of them singletons. Trimming cost V 0 bases and J 7 bases, with 19 bases left between them. Germline V gene lookup returns CDR1 ENHRY and CDR2 SYGVKD. The CDR3 consists of 16 residues. The sequence came from a man in his forties or fifties in good health and CMV-seropositive. Sequenced sample: PBMCs. V and J are TRBV10-3 and TRBJ2-7, with a weak D call TRBD1 (5 bases). DNA of the CDR3: TGTGCCATCAGTGAGTCCAAGACAGAAAATTCACGAGAGCAGTACTTC. Residues: CAISESKTENSREQYF.